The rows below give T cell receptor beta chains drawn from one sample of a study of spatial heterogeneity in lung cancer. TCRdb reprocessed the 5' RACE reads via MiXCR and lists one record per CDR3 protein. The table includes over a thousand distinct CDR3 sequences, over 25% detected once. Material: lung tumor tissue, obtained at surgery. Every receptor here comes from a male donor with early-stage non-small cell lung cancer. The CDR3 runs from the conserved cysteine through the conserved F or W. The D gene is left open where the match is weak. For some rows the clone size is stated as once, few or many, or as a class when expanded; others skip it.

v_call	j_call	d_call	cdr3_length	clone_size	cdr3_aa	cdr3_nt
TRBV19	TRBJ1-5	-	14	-	CARGGTYSNQPQHF	TGTGCCAGGGGGGGGACTTATAGCAATCAGCCCCAGCATTTT
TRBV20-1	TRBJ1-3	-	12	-	CSARPTRDTIYF	TGCAGTGCTAGACCCACTCGGGACACCATATATTTT
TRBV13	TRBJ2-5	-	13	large	CASSLNGEETQYF	TGTGCCAGCAGCTTAAACGGAGAGGAGACCCAGTACTTC
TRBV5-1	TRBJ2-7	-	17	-	CASSPGPTYRPQYEQYF	TGCGCCAGCAGCCCGGGACCCACCTATCGGCCCCAATACGAGCAGTACTTC
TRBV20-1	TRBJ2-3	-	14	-	CSARPGAVTDTQYF	TGCAGTGCCCGGCCCGGGGCCGTCACAGATACGCAGTATTTT
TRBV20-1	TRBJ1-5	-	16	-	CSASGGPKESNQPQHF	TGCAGTGCTAGTGGGGGTCCGAAAGAAAGCAATCAGCCCCAGCATTTT
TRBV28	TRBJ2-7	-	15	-	CASLNLGQGDYEQYF	TGTGCCAGCCTGAATCTAGGCCAGGGAGACTACGAGCAGTACTTC
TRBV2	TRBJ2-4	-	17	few	CASSEDTGMGAKNIQYF	TGTGCCAGCAGTGAAGATACAGGGATGGGCGCCAAAAACATTCAGTACTTC
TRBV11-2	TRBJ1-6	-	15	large	CASRSWGAGNSPLHF	TGTGCCAGCAGGTCGTGGGGAGCCGGGAATTCACCCCTCCACTTT
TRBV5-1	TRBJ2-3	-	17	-	CASSPPGMRVNTDTQYF	TGCGCCAGCAGCCCGCCGGGGATGCGGGTTAACACAGATACGCAGTATTTT
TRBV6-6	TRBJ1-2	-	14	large	CASSFPGTLRGYTF	TGTGCCAGCAGTTTTCCCGGGACCCTAAGAGGCTACACCTTC
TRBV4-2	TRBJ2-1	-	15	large	CASSPLGSRDNEQFF	TGTGCCAGCAGCCCGCTCGGGTCCCGGGACAATGAGCAGTTCTTC
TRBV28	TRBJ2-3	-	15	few	CASSLALARTDTQYF	TGTGCCAGCAGTTTGGCGCTAGCAAGAACGGATACGCAGTATTTT
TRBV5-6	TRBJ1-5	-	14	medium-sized	CASSRSRSNHPQHF	TGTGCCAGCAGCAGGAGCAGGAGCAATCACCCCCAGCATTTT
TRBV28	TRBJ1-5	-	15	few	CASTAQFFSNQPQHF	TGTGCCAGCACGGCACAGTTTTTTAGCAATCAGCCCCAGCATTTT
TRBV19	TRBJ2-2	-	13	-	CASRSEAGGELFF	TGTGCCAGTAGATCCGAGGCAGGCGGGGAGCTGTTTTTT
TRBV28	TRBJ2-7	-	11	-	CASSFMNEQYF	TGTGCCAGCAGTTTCATGAACGAGCAGTACTTC
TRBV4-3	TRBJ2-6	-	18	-	CASSQEDIQSSGANVLTF	TGCGCCAGCAGCCAAGAGGACATACAAAGCTCTGGGGCCAACGTCCTGACTTTC
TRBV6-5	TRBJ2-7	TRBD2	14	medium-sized	CASSYGGGGYEQYF	TGTGCCAGCAGTTACGGGGGGGGAGGATACGAGCAGTACTTC
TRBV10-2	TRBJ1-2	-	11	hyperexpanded	CASSAGAWNTF	TGCGCCAGCAGTGCAGGGGCGTGGAACACCTTC
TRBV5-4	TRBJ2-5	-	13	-	CASSSRGQETQYF	TGTGCCAGCAGCTCTCGGGGGCAAGAGACCCAGTACTTC
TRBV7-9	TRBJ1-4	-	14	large	CASSLRREDEKLFF	TGTGCCAGCAGCTTACGCAGGGAAGATGAAAAACTGTTTTTT
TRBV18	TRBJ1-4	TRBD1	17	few	CASSPVEQGATNEKLFF	TGTGCCAGCTCACCCGTCGAACAGGGGGCAACTAATGAAAAACTGTTTTTT
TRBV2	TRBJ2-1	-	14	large	CASTPGRTNNEQFF	TGTGCCAGCACCCCGGGACGGACGAACAATGAGCAGTTCTTC
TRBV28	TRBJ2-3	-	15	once	CASTPGFVSTDTQYF	TGTGCCAGCACCCCGGGGTTCGTGAGCACAGATACGCAGTATTTT
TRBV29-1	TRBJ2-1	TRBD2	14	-	CSVSGTSVYNEQFF	TGCAGCGTGTCCGGGACTAGCGTTTACAATGAGCAGTTCTTC
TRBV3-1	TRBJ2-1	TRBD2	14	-	CASSQDGTSGGQFF	TGTGCCAGCAGCCAAGACGGGACTAGCGGGGGGCAGTTCTTC
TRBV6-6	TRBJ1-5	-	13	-	CASRLGSNQPQHF	TGTGCCAGCAGACTAGGGAGCAATCAGCCCCAGCATTTT
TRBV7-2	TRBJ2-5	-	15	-	CASSLDGAYQETQYF	TGTGCCAGCAGCTTAGACGGAGCGTACCAAGAGACCCAGTACTTC
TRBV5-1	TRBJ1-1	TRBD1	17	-	CASSSTGTGVKGTEAFF	TGCGCCAGCAGCTCCACCGGGACAGGGGTGAAGGGCACTGAAGCTTTCTTT
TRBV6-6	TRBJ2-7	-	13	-	CASTTGESGEQYF	TGTGCCAGCACCACCGGGGAATCGGGCGAGCAGTACTTC
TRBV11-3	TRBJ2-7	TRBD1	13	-	CASSLGDREPQYF	TGTGCCAGCAGCTTAGGGGACAGGGAGCCGCAGTACTTC
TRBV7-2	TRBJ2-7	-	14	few	CASSLRGEKYEQYF	TGTGCCAGCAGCTTGCGGGGAGAAAAGTACGAGCAGTACTTC
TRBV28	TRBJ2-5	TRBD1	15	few	CASRWRTGGEKTQYF	TGTGCCAGCCGTTGGAGGACAGGGGGCGAGAAGACCCAGTACTTC
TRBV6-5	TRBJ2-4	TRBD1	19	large	CASSSWGTRDSLAKNIQYF	TGTGCCAGCAGCTCATGGGGTACTCGGGACAGTCTAGCCAAAAACATTCAGTACTTC
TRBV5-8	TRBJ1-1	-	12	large	CASSFLHDQAFF	TGTGCCAGCAGCTTTCTCCACGACCAGGCTTTCTTT
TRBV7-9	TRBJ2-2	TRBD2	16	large	CASSVSSGSRTGELFF	TGTGCCAGCAGCGTTTCTAGCGGGAGCCGCACCGGGGAGCTGTTTTTT
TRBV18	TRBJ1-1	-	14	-	CASSLRKENTEAFF	TGTGCCAGCTCCCTCAGGAAGGAGAACACTGAAGCTTTCTTT
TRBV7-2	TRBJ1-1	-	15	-	CASSLQGLSVTEAFF	TGTGCCAGCAGCTTACAGGGGCTTAGCGTCACTGAAGCTTTCTTT
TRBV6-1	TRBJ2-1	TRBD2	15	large	CASSEYSGGLNEQFF	TGTGCCAGCAGTGAATATAGCGGGGGGCTCAATGAGCAGTTCTTC
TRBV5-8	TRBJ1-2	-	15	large	CASSPNFLRLSGYTF	TGTGCCAGCAGCCCAAATTTTCTGCGCCTAAGTGGCTACACCTTC
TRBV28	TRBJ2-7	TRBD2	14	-	CASSGSGSDYEQYF	TGTGCCAGCAGTGGTAGCGGGAGTGACTACGAGCAGTACTTC
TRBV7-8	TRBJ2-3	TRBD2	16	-	CASRRTSGVSTDTQYF	TGTGCCAGCAGGCGAACTAGCGGGGTGAGCACAGATACGCAGTATTTT
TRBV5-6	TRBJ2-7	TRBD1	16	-	CASSLAPGQGGYEQYF	TGTGCCAGCAGCTTAGCCCCCGGACAGGGAGGATACGAGCAGTACTTC
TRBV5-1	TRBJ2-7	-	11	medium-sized	CASSLQRERYF	TGCGCCAGCAGCCTACAGAGGGAGAGGTACTTC
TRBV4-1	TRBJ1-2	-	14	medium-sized	CASTSIAGAYGYTF	TGCGCCAGCACCTCGATTGCAGGGGCCTATGGCTACACCTTC
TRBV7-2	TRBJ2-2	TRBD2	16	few	CASSLGAGAGTGELFF	TGTGCCAGCAGCTTAGGCGCGGGAGCGGGCACCGGGGAGCTGTTTTTT
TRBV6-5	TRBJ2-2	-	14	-	CASSYQQLTGELFF	TGTGCCAGCAGTTACCAACAGCTCACCGGGGAGCTGTTTTTT
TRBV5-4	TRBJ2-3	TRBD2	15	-	CASSSPAGVADTQYF	TGTGCCAGCAGCTCCCCAGCGGGGGTCGCAGATACGCAGTATTTT
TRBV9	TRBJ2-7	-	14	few	CASSPGGPFSEQYF	TGTGCCAGCAGCCCGGGGGGCCCCTTTTCCGAGCAGTACTTC
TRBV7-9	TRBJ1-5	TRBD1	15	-	CASSPDRAFDQPQHF	TGTGCCAGCAGCCCTGACAGGGCCTTCGATCAGCCCCAGCATTTT
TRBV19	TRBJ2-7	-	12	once	CASRGGTYEQYF	TGTGCCAGTAGAGGAGGAACCTACGAGCAGTACTTC
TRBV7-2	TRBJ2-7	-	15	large	CASSLAGGLSYEQYF	TGTGCCAGCAGCTTAGCGGGGGGACTCTCCTACGAGCAGTACTTC
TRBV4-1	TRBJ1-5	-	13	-	CASSQGLVQPQHF	TGCGCCAGCAGCCAAGGGTTAGTTCAGCCCCAGCATTTT
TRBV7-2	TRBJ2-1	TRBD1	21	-	CASRSPPPGQGAAFSYNEQFF	TGTGCCAGCAGATCGCCGCCTCCGGGACAGGGGGCCGCTTTCTCCTACAATGAGCAGTTCTTC
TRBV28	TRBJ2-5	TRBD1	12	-	CASGQVKETQYF	TGTGCCAGCGGACAGGTAAAAGAGACCCAGTACTTC
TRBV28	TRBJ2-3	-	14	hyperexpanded	CASSFTGTTDTQYF	TGTGCCAGCAGTTTCACGGGGACCACAGATACGCAGTATTTT
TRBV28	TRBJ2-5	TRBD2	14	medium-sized	CASSSGGETKTQYF	TGTGCCAGCAGTTCCGGGGGGGAGACGAAGACCCAGTACTTC
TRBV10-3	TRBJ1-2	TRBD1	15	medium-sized	CAITDRGKANYGYTF	TGTGCCATCACGGACAGGGGAAAGGCTAACTATGGCTACACCTTC